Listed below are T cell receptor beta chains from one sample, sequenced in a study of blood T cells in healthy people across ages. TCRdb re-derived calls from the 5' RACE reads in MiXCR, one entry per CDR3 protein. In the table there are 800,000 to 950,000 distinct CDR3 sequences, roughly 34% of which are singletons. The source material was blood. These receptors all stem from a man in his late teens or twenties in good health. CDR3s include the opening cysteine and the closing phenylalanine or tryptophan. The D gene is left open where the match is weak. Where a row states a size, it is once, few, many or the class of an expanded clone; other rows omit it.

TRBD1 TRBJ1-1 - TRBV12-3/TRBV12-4 TGTGCCAGCACTAAGGGGTGGGACAGGGACCTTGAAGCTTTCTTT CASTKGWDRDLEAFF
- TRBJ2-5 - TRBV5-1 TGCGCCAGCAGCTTGGCCCGGGACAATCCAGAGACCCAGTACTTC CASSLARDNPETQYF
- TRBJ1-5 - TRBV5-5 TGTGCCAGCAGCCCGGGACGGCTGTATCAGCCCCAGCATTTT CASSPGRLYQPQHF
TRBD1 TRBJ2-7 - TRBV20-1 TGCAGTGCTAGCCGGGACAGGGCCTCCTACAATGAGCAGTACTTC CSASRDRASYNEQYF
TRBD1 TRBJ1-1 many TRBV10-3 TGTGCCATCAGTGAGTCCGGGACAGGGGGCACTGAAGCTTTCTTT CAISESGTGGTEAFF
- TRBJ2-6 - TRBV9 TGTGCCAGCACGGCTGGGATTATCTCCAGAGTTAACTCTGGGGCCAACGTCCTGACTTTC CASTAGIISRVNSGANVLTF
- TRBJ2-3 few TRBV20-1 TGCAGTGCTAGAGATAACCGCGTCACAGATACGCAGTATTTT CSARDNRVTDTQYF
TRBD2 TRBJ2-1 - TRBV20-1 TGCAGTGCTACTAGCGGGGGGGCGGTGTACTACAATGAGCAGTTCTTC CSATSGGAVYYNEQFF
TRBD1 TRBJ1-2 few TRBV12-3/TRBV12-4 TGTGCCAGCAGCCACGGACAGGATAACTATGGCTACACCTTC CASSHGQDNYGYTF
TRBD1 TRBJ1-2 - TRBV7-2 TGTGCCAGCAGCTTAAATGGGCAGGGGGCCGGCTACACCTTC CASSLNGQGAGYTF
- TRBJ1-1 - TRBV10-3 TGTGCCATCAGTGAAGGAGGTGCAATGTTGGGCAGCTTAAACACTGAAGCTTTCTTT CAISEGGAMLGSLNTEAFF
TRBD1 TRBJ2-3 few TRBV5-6 TGTGCCAGCAGCGGTCGGACAGGGCTGGGCACAGATACGCAGTATTTT CASSGRTGLGTDTQYF
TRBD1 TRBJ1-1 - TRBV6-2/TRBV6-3 TGTGCCAGCACCCCCGGGACAGGGACTGAAGCTTTCTTT CASTPGTGTEAFF
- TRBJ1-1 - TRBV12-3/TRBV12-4 TGTGCCAGCAGCCTGACAGCCCCTGAAGCTTTCTTT CASSLTAPEAFF
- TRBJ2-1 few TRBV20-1 TGCAGTGCGCATACCGGGACTCGGAGCTCCTACGAGCAGTTCTTC CSAHTGTRSSYEQFF
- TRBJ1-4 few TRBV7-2 TGTGCCAGCAGTTCGGAAACGGCAGATGAAAAACTGTTTTTT CASSSETADEKLFF
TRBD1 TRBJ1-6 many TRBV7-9 TGTGCCAGCAGTTTCGACAGGGTGGAGAATAATTCACCCCTCCACTTT CASSFDRVENNSPLHF
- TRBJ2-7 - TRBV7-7 TGTGCTAGCAGCCCCTCACAGGACTACGAGCAGTACTTC CASSPSQDYEQYF
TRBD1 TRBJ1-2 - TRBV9 TGTGCCAGCAGCGGGGGGCCAGGGGGAGGAAACTATGGCTACACCTTC CASSGGPGGGNYGYTF
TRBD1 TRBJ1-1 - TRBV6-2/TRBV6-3 TGTACCAGCAGTTATGGCTCGGGACAGAGGAACACTGAAGCTTTCTTT CTSSYGSGQRNTEAFF
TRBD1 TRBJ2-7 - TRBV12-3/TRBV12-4 TGTGCCAGCACCTTATCGGGACAGTCTAGATACGAGCAGTACTTC CASTLSGQSRYEQYF
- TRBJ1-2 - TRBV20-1 TGCAGTGCCCACGCTGGCAAAATGCAGGGGTCAAACTATGGCTACACCTTC CSAHAGKMQGSNYGYTF
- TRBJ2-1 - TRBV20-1 TGCAGTGCTAGGTCGACCCCGGAGGAGCAGTTCTTC CSARSTPEEQFF
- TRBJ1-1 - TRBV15 TGTGCCACCAGCAGGCGAGGGGACACTGAAGCTTTCTTT CATSRRGDTEAFF
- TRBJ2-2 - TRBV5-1 TGCGCCAGCAGCCCTCCAACCGAGGAGCTGTTTTTT CASSPPTEELFF
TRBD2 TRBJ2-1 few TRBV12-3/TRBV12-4 TGTGCCAGCAGTTTAGTCGCTAGCGGGGGGGCCTATGAGCAGTTCTTC CASSLVASGGAYEQFF
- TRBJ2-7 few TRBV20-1 TGCAGTGCCAAGAGGCAGTACTTC CSAKRQYF
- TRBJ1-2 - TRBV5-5 TGTGTCAGCAGCCTAACCCCTAACTATGGCTACACCTTC CVSSLTPNYGYTF